The rows below give T cell receptor beta chains drawn from one sample of a study of long-term antiretroviral therapy in people with HIV. Produced via immunoSEQ multiplex PCR; TCRdb's table is partial and in-frame only. Of 20,000 to 25,000 clones listed, roughly 85% were seen once; the top ten hold about 9.4%. Sequenced here: unsorted PBMCs, sampled 4.1 years after starting antiretroviral therapy. The receptors here all came from a woman aged 40 to 55 with HIV. CDR3s include the opening cysteine and the closing phenylalanine or tryptophan. The D gene is left open where the match is weak. Clone size, where shown, is once, few, many, or a class for clones that have expanded.

>15|TRBJ1-1|NA|TRBV4-1|NA
CASSQEEGRGPEAFF
TGCGCCAGCAGCCAAGAGGAGGGGAGAGGGCCTGAAGCTTTCTTT
>14|TRBJ2-3|NA|TRBV19|NA
CASSIGLGTDTQYF
TGTGCCAGTAGTATTGGTCTAGGCACAGATACGCAGTATTTT
>14|TRBJ2-1|NA|TRBV14|TRBD2
CASSHLRGGTEQFF
TGTGCCAGCAGCCATTTGCGGGGGGGCACTGAGCAGTTCTTC
>15|TRBJ1-2|NA|TRBV5-4|NA
CASSLGVSGNLGYTF
TGTGCCAGCAGCTTGGGGGTCAGTGGCAATCTAGGCTACACCTTC
>15|TRBJ2-7|NA|TRBV4-1|NA
CASSQLLKEGNEQYF
TGCGCCAGCAGCCAACTTCTAAAGGAGGGGAACGAGCAGTACTTC
>18|TRBJ2-2|NA|TRBV9|TRBD1
CASSVDQGATPGTGELFF
TGTGCCAGCAGCGTAGATCAGGGGGCTACACCAGGCACCGGGGAGCTGTTTTTT
>14|TRBJ1-1|once|TRBV19|TRBD1
CASTMTGDNTEAFF
TGTGCCAGTACTATGACAGGGGATAACACTGAAGCTTTCTTT
>13|TRBJ1-6|NA|TRBV30|NA
CAWRSQGNSPLHF
TGTGCCTGGAGGAGCCAGGGTAATTCACCCCTCCACTTT
>13|TRBJ2-7|NA|TRBV10-3|NA
CAITGVAGGEQYF
TGTGCCATCACAGGGGTGGCCGGAGGCGAGCAGTACTTC
>14|TRBJ2-7|NA|TRBV7-9|TRBD1
CASSKGQLPYEQYF
TGTGCCAGCAGCAAGGGACAGCTACCCTACGAGCAGTACTTC
>18|TRBJ1-3|NA|TRBV11-2|NA
CASSLAPYTVGPGNTIYF
TGTGCCAGCAGCTTAGCACCATACACGGTTGGACCTGGAAACACCATATATTTT
>15|TRBJ2-1|NA|TRBV11-3|NA
CASSLGLRHYNEQFF
TGTGCCAGCAGCTTAGGCCTCAGGCACTACAATGAGCAGTTCTTC
>17|TRBJ2-1|NA|TRBV10-1|TRBD2
CASSESLGTSGRAIPFF
TGCGCCAGCAGTGAGTCCCTAGGGACTAGCGGGAGGGCGATCCCGTTCTTC
>13|TRBJ1-1|NA|TRBV29-1|NA
CSVEEGFGTEAFF
TGCAGCGTTGAAGAGGGGTTTGGCACTGAAGCTTTCTTT
>14|TRBJ1-2|few|TRBV2|NA
CASTLGSTNYGYTF
TGTGCCAGCACCTTAGGAAGCACTAACTATGGCTACACCTTC
>13|TRBJ1-1|NA|TRBV5-1|NA
CASSLIDSTEAFF
TGCGCCAGCAGCCTTATTGACAGTACGGAAGCTTTCTTT
>14|TRBJ2-5|NA|TRBV5-4|NA
CASSVAAIQETQYF
TGTGCCAGCAGCGTAGCAGCTATCCAAGAGACCCAGTACTTC
>16|TRBJ1-6|NA|TRBV7-9|NA
CASSPASSSYNSPLHF
TGTGCCAGCAGCCCCGCTTCGAGCTCCTATAATTCACCCCTCCACTTT
>15|TRBJ1-1|NA|TRBV10-3|TRBD1
CAIRDRDRGRTEAFF
TGTGCCATCAGGGACCGGGACAGGGGTCGCACTGAAGCTTTCTTT
>15|TRBJ2-7|NA|TRBV5-1|NA
CASTKTLQGSYEQYF
TGCGCCAGCACAAAAACCCTCCAGGGGTCCTACGAGCAGTACTTC
>17|TRBJ1-1|NA|TRBV4-3|NA
CASSQDLGFEGNTEAFF
TGCGCCAGCAGCCAAGATTTAGGCTTTGAGGGAAACACTGAAGCTTTCTTT
>15|TRBJ1-4|NA|TRBV5-5|NA
CASSLMGTTNEKLFF
TGTGCCAGCAGCCTCATGGGGACAACTAATGAAAAACTGTTTTTT
>13|TRBJ2-1|NA|TRBV10-1|NA
CASSEPGEREQFF
TGCGCCAGCAGTGAACCAGGGGAGAGAGAGCAGTTCTTC
>13|TRBJ2-7|NA|TRBV2|TRBD1
CASMRGLSYEQYF
TGTGCCAGCATGAGGGGGCTCTCCTACGAGCAGTACTTC
>18|TRBJ1-5|NA|TRBV6-7|NA
CASSPYNRQYYSNQPQHF
TGTGCCAGCAGCCCTTACAACCGACAGTACTATAGCAATCAGCCCCAGCATTTT
>16|TRBJ1-5|NA|TRBV5-1|TRBD1
CASSLGDRGSNQPQHF
TGCGCCAGCAGCTTGGGAGACAGGGGTAGCAATCAGCCCCAGCATTTT
>12|TRBJ2-7|NA|TRBV29-1|NA
CSVVPGSHEQYF
TGCAGCGTTGTGCCAGGGTCACACGAGCAGTACTTC
>15|TRBJ1-1|once|TRBV10-2|NA
CASSVGNSGYTEAFF
TGCGCCAGCAGCGTTGGCAATAGTGGGTACACTGAAGCTTTCTTT
>18|TRBJ1-1|NA|TRBV4-1|NA
CASSQDLESLGGNTEAFF
TGCGCCAGCAGCCAAGATCTTGAGTCCTTAGGGGGGAACACTGAAGCTTTCTTT